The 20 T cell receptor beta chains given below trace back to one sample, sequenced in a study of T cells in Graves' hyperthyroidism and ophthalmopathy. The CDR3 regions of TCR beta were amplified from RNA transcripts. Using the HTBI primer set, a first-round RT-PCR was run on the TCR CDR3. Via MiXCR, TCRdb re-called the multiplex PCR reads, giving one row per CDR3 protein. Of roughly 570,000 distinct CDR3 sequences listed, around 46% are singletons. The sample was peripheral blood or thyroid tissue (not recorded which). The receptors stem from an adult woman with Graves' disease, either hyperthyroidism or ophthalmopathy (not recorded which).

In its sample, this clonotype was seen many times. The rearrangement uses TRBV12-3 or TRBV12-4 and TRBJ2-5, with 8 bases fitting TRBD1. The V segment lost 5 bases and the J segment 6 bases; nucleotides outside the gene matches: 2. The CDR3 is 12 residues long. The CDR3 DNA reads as TGTGCCAGCAGTCAGGGGGCAAAGACCCAGTACTTC. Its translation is CASSQGAKTQYF.

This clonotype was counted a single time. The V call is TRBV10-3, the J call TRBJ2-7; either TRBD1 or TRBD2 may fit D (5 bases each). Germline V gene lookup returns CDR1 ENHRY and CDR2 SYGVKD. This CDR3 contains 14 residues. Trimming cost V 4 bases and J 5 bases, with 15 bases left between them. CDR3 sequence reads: CAISALRGRDEQYF. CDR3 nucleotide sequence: TGTGCCATCAGTGCTTTGAGGGGCAGAGACGAGCAGTACTTC.

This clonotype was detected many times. CDR3 region: CASSLETFNTGELFF. The CDR3, as DNA: TGTGCCAGCAGCTTGGAGACATTCAACACCGGGGAGCTGTTTTTT. The chain couples TRBV7-2 to TRBJ2-2; no definite D call. Germline V gene sequence: CDR1 SGHTA, CDR2 FQGNSA. The CDR3 consists of 15 residues. Between the trimmed V and J ends, which lost 3 bases and 2 bases, there was a span of 10 bases.

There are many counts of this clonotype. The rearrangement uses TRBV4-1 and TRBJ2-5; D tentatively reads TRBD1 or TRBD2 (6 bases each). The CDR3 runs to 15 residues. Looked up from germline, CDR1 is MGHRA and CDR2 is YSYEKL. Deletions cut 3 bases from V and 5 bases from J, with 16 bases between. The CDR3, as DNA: TGCGCCAGCAGCCAGGCCCCAGGGGCGGGGGAGACCCAGTACTTC. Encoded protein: CASSQAPGAGETQYF.

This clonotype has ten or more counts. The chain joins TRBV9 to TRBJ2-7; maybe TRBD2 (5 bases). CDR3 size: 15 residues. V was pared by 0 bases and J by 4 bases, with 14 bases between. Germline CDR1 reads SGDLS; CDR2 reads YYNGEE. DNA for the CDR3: TGTGCCAGCAGCGTAGGGAGCGGAATGGGTTACGAGCAGTACTTC. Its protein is CASSVGSGMGYEQYF.

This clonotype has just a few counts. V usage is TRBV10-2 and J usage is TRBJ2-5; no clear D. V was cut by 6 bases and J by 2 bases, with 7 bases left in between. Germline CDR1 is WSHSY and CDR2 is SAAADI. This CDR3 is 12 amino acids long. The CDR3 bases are TGCGCCAGCAGACAAGGGCAAGAGACCCAGTACTTC. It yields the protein CASRQGQETQYF.

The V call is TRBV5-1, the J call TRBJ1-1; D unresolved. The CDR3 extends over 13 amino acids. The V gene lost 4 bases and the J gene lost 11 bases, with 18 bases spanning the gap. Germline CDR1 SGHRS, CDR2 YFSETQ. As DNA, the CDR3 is TGCGCCAGCAGCCCCATGACGGCGGTCGGGGCTTTCTTT. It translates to CASSPMTAVGAFF.

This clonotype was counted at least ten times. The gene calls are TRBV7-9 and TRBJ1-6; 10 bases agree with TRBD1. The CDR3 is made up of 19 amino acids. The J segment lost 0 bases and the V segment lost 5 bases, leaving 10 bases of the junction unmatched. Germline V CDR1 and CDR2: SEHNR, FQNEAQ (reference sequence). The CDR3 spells CASSDRDRGTGSYNSPLHF. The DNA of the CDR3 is TGTGCCAGCAGCGACCGGGACAGGGGAACAGGCTCCTATAATTCACCCCTCCACTTT.

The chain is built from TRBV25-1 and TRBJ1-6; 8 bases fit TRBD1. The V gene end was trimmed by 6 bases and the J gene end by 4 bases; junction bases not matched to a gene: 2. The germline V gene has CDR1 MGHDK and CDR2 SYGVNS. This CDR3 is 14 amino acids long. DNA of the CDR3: TGTGCCAGCAGGACAGGGGCTTATAATTCACCCCTCCACTTT. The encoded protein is CASRTGAYNSPLHF.

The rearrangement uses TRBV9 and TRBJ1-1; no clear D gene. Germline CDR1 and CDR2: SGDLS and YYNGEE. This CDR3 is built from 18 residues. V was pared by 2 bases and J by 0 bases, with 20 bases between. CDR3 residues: CASSVLSLSGVMNTEAFF. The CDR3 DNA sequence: TGTGCCAGCAGCGTTCTATCCTTATCTGGGGTCATGAACACTGAAGCTTTCTTT.

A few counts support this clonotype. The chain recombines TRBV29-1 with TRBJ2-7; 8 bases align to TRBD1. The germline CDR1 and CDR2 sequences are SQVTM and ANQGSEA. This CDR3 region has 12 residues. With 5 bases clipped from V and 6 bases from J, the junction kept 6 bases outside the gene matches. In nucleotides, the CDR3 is TGCAGCGTTACCGGGACAGGCATCGAGCAGTACTTC. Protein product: CSVTGTGIEQYF.

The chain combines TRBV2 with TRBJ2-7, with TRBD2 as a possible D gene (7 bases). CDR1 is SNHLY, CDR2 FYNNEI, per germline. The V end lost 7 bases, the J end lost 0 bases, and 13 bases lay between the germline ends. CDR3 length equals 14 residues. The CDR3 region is CASKRDTASYEQYF. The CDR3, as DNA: TGTGCCAGCAAGCGGGACACGGCCTCCTACGAGCAGTACTTC.

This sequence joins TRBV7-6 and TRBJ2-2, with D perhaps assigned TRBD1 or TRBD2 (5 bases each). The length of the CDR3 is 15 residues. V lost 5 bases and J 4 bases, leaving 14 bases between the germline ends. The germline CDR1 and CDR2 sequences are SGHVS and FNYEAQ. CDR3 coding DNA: TGTGCCAGCAGCCCCGGGACCGGTCCCACCGGGGAGCTGTTTTTT. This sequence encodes CASSPGTGPTGELFF.

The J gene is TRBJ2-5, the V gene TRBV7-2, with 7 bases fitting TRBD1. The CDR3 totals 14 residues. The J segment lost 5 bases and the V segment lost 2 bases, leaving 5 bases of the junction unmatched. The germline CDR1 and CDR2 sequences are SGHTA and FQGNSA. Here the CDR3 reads CASSLMEGGETQYF. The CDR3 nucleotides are TGTGCCAGCAGCTTAATGGAAGGGGGCGAGACCCAGTACTTC.

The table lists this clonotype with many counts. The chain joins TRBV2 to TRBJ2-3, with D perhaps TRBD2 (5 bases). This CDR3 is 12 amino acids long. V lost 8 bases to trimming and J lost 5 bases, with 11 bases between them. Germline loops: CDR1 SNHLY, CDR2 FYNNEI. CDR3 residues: CASGERRDTQYF. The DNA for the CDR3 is TGTGCCAGCGGGGAGCGGAGAGATACGCAGTATTTT. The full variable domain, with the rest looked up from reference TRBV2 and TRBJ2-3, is EPEVTQTPSHQVTQMGQEVILRCVPISNHLYFYWYRQILGQKVEFLVSFYNNEISEKSEIFDDQFSVERPDGSNFTLKIRSTKLEDSAMYFCASGERRDTQYFGPGTRLTVL.

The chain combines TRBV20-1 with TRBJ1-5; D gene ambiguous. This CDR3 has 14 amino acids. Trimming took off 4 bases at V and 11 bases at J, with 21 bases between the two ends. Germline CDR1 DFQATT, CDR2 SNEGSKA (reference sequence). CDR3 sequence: CSAIQAGGLETQHF. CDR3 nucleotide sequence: TGCAGTGCTATCCAAGCGGGAGGGCTGGAGACCCAGCATTTT.

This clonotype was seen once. The CDR3 here is CASSPTSGGGKETQYF. The CDR3 DNA reads as TGTGCCAGCAGCCCTACGTCCGGGGGGGGGAAAGAGACCCAGTACTTC. The chain carries TRBV7-2 and TRBJ2-5; 8 positions agree with TRBD2. J gave up 3 bases and V 5 bases, and 11 bases lay outside the gene matches. The germline CDR1 and CDR2 sequences are SGHTA and FQGNSA. This CDR3 is built from 16 residues. Full variable domain (outside the CDR3, taken from reference TRBV7-2 and TRBJ2-5): GAGVSQSPSNKVTEKGKDVELRCDPISGHTALYWYRQSLGQGLEFLIYFQGNSAPDKSGLPSDRFSAERTGGSVSTLTIQRTQQEDSAVYLCASSPTSGGGKETQYFGPGTRLLVL.

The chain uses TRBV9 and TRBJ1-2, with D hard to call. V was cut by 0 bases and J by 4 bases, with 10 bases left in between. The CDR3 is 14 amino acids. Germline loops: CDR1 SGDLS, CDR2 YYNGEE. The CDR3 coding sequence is TGTGCCAGCAGCGTAGAGGTCGGCAGCTATGGCTACACCTTC. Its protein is CASSVEVGSYGYTF.

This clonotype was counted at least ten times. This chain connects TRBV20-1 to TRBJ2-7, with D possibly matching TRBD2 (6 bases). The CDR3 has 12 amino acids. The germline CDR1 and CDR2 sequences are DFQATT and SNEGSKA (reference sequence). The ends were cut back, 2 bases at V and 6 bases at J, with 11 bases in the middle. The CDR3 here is CSARLLAPEQYF. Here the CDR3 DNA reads TGCAGTGCTAGACTCCTAGCGCCCGAGCAGTACTTC.

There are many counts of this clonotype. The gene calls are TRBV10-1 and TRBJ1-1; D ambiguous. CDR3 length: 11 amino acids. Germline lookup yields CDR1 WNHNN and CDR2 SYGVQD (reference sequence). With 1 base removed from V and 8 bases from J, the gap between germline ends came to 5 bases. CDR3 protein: CASSEFSEAFF. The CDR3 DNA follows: TGCGCCAGCAGTGAGTTTTCCGAAGCTTTCTTT.